This T cell receptor beta chain was sequenced for a study of blood T cell repertoires in COVID-19 (TCRdb year 2020). As for the study more broadly: Samples from collaborators originated in the United States, Italy and Spain and spanned both the acute and convalescent phases of COVID-19. Nearly every sample came with metadata listing a de-identified subject ID, COVID-19 status, age in years and sex. Where available, HLA class I and class II types were taken from metadata supplied by the sample provider and were not determined by assay-based typing. The material from the prospective study consisted of cDNA or gDNA derived from T cells, B-cell-depleted T cells, or PBMCs. Deeply sampled blood TCRbeta repertoires from subjects exposed to, actively infected with, or recovered from COVID-19 were included in the dataset. Samples came from the ongoing ImmuneRACE study (first 160 participants) plus 1,254 subjects from 6 global collaborators. A freely available public database, intended as a resource for researchers studying the immune response to SARS-CoV-2, is where the repertoires were released.

This clone was seen a few times. What this receptor recognizes is not known. Per-nucleotide qualities are absent, and no much larger clonotype sits a single base away. This sample includes further DNA sequences coding for the same CDR3. In Seattle, one collaborating source enrolled patients while the infection was active and tracked those patients longitudinally over the course of disease. Whole blood was collected in K2EDTA tubes by collaborating institutions according to the institutions' own protocols. Collaborator samples were shipped for TCRbeta analysis as frozen whole blood, isolated PBMCs, or DNA extracted from either sample type. Reading the germline V gene (reference sequence) gives CDR1 MNHEY and CDR2 SMNVEV. V is cut by 8 bases and J by 5 bases, and the space between the germline ends is 12 bases. The CDR3 contains 12 residues, cysteine and phenylalanine counted. Only CDR3 DNA is held: 36 bases, read in frame from base 1.

General study outcomes and caveats: Clinical and demographic metadata were provided uncurated, with the amount varying by source and participant.

TCRbeta CDR3 regions were amplified from genomic DNA using the immunoSEQ Assay, a bias-controlled multiplex PCR. Regarding the original processing steps: The number of nucleated cells in each sample was estimated by amplification of reference gene primers within the assay. Sequence reads were collapsed and filtered to measure the absolute abundance of every unique TCRbeta CDR3 rearrangement. For each sample, productive Simpson clonality was calculated by taking the square root of Simpson's diversity index across productive rearrangements. TCRdb's version of the immuneACCESS table is confined to in-frame rearrangements and falls short of the full clone set. An unresolved V gene accounts for under half of the shortfall where checked; the remainder is of unknown origin. Clonal size and the V and J genes are those of that table, whereas D and trimming came from the DNA. Present in this sample are fewer than 400,000 clones, 90% of which were seen just once. The ten largest make up less than 3.5% of the sample.

This TCR came from a woman aged 25 to 45 with COVID-19, enrolled during active disease. In this chain, TRBV27 is recombined with TRBJ1-1; confidence is insufficient to name the D gene. Sample: peripheral blood. The CDR3 region reads CASGRGMTEAFF. The nucleotide sequence reads TGTGCCAGCGGCAGAGGGATGACTGAAGCTTTCTTT.